The sample holds a few counts of the clone carrying this TCR beta chain. Its cognate antigen is unknown. This record comes from a study of blood T cells in healthy people across ages. It was approximately 10 milliliters of peripheral blood that were drawn from each donor. For the second PCR, which ran for roughly 6 to 11 cycles, a sample-barcoded 5' primer and a J-beta primer mix were used. TCRdb recomputed calls from the 5' RACE reads with MiXCR, one row per CDR3 protein. The sample yields 600,000 to 650,000 distinct CDR3 sequences, roughly 58% seen once. Notes on the study in general: Diversity of TCR beta correlated strongly with naive T cell percentage. Aged donors had fewer naive CD4+ cells and lower diversity than long-lived donors.

Germline V gene lookup returns CDR1 SQVTM and CDR2 ANQGSEA. The V end was cut by 4 bases, the J end by 6 bases, with 9 bases between. The CDR3 spans 12 residues. The clonotype was recovered from a man aged 55 to 69 in good health. Sequenced sample: blood. V and J are TRBV29-1 and TRBJ2-2, with a tentative D call TRBD1 (5 bases). The CDR3: CSVAPGPGELFF. The CDR3 coding sequence is TGCAGCGTTGCCCCAGGGCCCGGGGAGCTGTTTTTT.